These T cell receptor beta chains were read from a single sample in a study of cytomegalovirus exposure and HLA in healthy donors. Measured with immunoSEQ multiplex PCR; TCRdb has only the in-frame clones, and not every one. The sample includes about 150,000 clones, around 80% of them seen just once. The sequencing sample was made of PBMCs. The receptors were sampled from a woman between 40 and 55 years old in good health and CMV-seropositive. The CDR3 runs from the conserved cysteine through the conserved F or W. Each record gives: V gene, clone size, J gene, D gene, CDR3 protein, CDR3 DNA. D genes are given only for firm matches. Clone size is shown for a subset of rows, as once, few, many or a class of expanded clone.

TRBV7-9	.	TRBJ1-2	TRBD1	CASSPGAQGAAGYTF	TGTGCCAGCAGCCCTGGGGCGCAGGGGGCTGCTGGCTACACCTTC
TRBV9	.	TRBJ1-2	TRBD1	CASSARGRGGYTF	TGTGCCAGCAGCGCCAGGGGGCGCGGCGGCTACACCTTC
TRBV15	.	TRBJ1-2	TRBD1	CATSREKQGYNYGYTF	TGTGCCACCAGCAGAGAAAAACAGGGGTATAACTATGGCTACACCTTC
TRBV7-2	.	TRBJ2-3	.	CASSREAHPADTQYF	TGTGCCAGCAGCAGGGAGGCCCACCCGGCAGATACGCAGTATTTT
TRBV28	.	TRBJ1-5	TRBD1	CASSTGQASNQPQHF	TGTGCCAGCAGTACCGGACAGGCTAGCAATCAGCCCCAGCATTTT
TRBV6-1	.	TRBJ1-4	TRBD1	CASRRGTGGEKLFF	TGTGCCAGCAGAAGGGGGACAGGGGGGGAAAAACTGTTTTTT
TRBV30	.	TRBJ2-1	TRBD2	CAWTSGGTSSYNEQFF	TGTGCCTGGACTAGCGGGGGGACATCATCCTACAATGAGCAGTTCTTC
TRBV29-1	.	TRBJ1-1	.	CSVESGFGGTAFF	TGCAGCGTTGAGAGTGGCTTCGGCGGAACCGCTTTCTTT
TRBV7-9	.	TRBJ2-3	TRBD2	CASSLAGGRNTQYF	TGTGCCAGCAGCTTGGCGGGGGGGCGGAATACGCAGTATTTT
TRBV28	.	TRBJ1-1	.	CASRGWGQGTFF	.
TRBV6-1	.	TRBJ1-4	.	CASSEARAGVGEKLFF	TGTGCCAGCAGTGAAGCGCGGGCAGGAGTGGGTGAAAAACTGTTTTTT
TRBV28	once	TRBJ1-1	.	CASSHGGARGNTEAFF	TGTGCCAGCAGCCATGGGGGGGCGCGGGGAAACACTGAAGCTTTCTTT
TRBV5-4	few	TRBJ2-7	TRBD1	CASSRDSRTYEQYF	TGTGCCAGCAGCCGGGACAGCCGTACCTACGAGCAGTACTTC
TRBV7-7	.	TRBJ2-2	.	CASSPIPVQGTGRHGELFF	TGTGCCAGCAGCCCGATACCGGTACAGGGGACTGGCCGACACGGGGAGCTGTTTTTT
TRBV18	.	TRBJ1-4	.	CASSPTRATNEKLFF	TGTGCCAGCTCACCCACGAGGGCAACTAATGAAAAACTGTTTTTT
TRBV19	.	TRBJ1-1	.	CASRQMNTEAFF	TGTGCCAGTCGACAGATGAACACTGAAGCTTTCTTT
TRBV5-1	.	TRBJ2-3	.	CASNTGSQKDTQYF	TGCGCCAGCAACACCGGGTCCCAAAAAGATACGCAGTATTTT
TRBV5-6	few	TRBJ1-2	TRBD1	CASSPGGFGYTF	TGTGCCAGCAGCCCAGGGGGCTTCGGCTACACCTTC
TRBV5-1	.	TRBJ1-4	TRBD1	CASSLFGQGAEKLFF	TGCGCCAGCAGCTTGTTCGGACAGGGGGCTGAAAAACTGTTTTTT
TRBV27	.	TRBJ1-6	.	CASSLTAGSSPLHF	TGTGCCAGCAGTCTGACAGCAGGAAGCTCACCCCTCCACTTT
TRBV19	.	TRBJ1-4	.	CASSIVGAGSEKLFF	TGTGCCAGTAGTATAGTGGGAGCGGGAAGTGAAAAACTGTTTTTT
TRBV14	.	TRBJ2-3	TRBD2	CASSHSTGLAGEWFLGTDTQYF	TGTGCCAGCAGCCATTCAACCGGACTAGCGGGGGAATGGTTCCTAGGCACAGATACGCAGTATTTT
TRBV14	.	TRBJ1-4	.	CASSQAGVKVEKLFF	TGTGCCAGCAGCCAAGCGGGGGTGAAGGTTGAAAAACTGTTTTTT
TRBV19	.	TRBJ1-5	.	CASSMFPTYNQPQHF	TGTGCCAGTAGTATGTTCCCTACTTATAATCAGCCCCAGCATTTT
TRBV18	.	TRBJ2-1	.	CASSTNYNEQFF	TGTGCCAGCTCAACAAACTACAATGAGCAGTTCTTC
TRBV14	.	TRBJ2-5	.	CASGSSLETQYF	TGTGCCAGCGGTAGTAGCTTGGAGACCCAGTACTTC
TRBV5-1	few	TRBJ1-1	.	CASSENTLNTEAFF	TGCGCCAGCTCGGAGAACACACTGAACACTGAAGCTTTCTTT
TRBV28	.	TRBJ1-6	.	CASRESRVGVSDSPLHF	TGTGCCAGCAGGGAATCCAGGGTTGGGGTTTCTGATTCACCCCTCCACTTT
TRBV7-9	.	TRBJ1-1	.	CASSPGLMNTEAFF	TGTGCCAGCAGTCCGGGACTGATGAACACTGAAGCTTTCTTT
TRBV6-6	.	TRBJ1-1	.	CASSYPRTRGTEAFF	TGTGCCAGCAGTTACCCCAGGACGAGAGGGACTGAAGCTTTCTTT
TRBV6-6	.	TRBJ2-6	TRBD1	CASIMDRAGANVLTF	TGTGCCAGCATCATGGACAGGGCTGGGGCCAACGTCCTGACTTTC
TRBV5-1	.	TRBJ2-7	TRBD2	CASSLEPSGAAYEQYF	TGCGCCAGCAGCTTGGAGCCCAGCGGGGCTGCCTACGAGCAGTACTTC
TRBV28	.	TRBJ1-2	TRBD1	CASMAGGVNYGYTF	TGTGCCAGCATGGCAGGGGGCGTAAACTATGGCTACACCTTC
TRBV9	.	TRBJ2-3	TRBD2	CASSRTSGGGSTDTQYF	TGTGCCAGCAGCAGGACTAGCGGGGGGGGGAGCACAGATACGCAGTATTTT
TRBV27	once	TRBJ1-1	.	CASKVSGSRSEAFF	TGTGCCAGCAAAGTTTCGGGAAGTAGGTCTGAAGCTTTCTTT
TRBV21-1	.	TRBJ2-7	.	CASSNGGYEQYF	TGTGCCAGCAGCAACGGGGGGTACGAGCAGTACTTC
TRBV6-6	many	TRBJ1-2	TRBD1	CASRDMGQHYGYTF	TGTGCCAGCAGAGACATGGGACAGCACTATGGCTACACCTTC
TRBV15	.	TRBJ2-7	TRBD2	CATSRDSPSGGLHSYEQYF	TGTGCCACCAGCAGAGATTCGCCTAGCGGGGGGCTTCACTCCTACGAGCAGTACTTC
TRBV28	once	TRBJ1-5	.	CASSLPQGNQPQHF	TGTGCCAGCAGTTTACCGCAGGGCAATCAGCCCCAGCATTTT
TRBV14	.	TRBJ2-1	TRBD1	CASSQVPGQRYGEQFF	TGTGCCAGCAGCCAAGTCCCGGGACAGCGATACGGTGAGCAGTTCTTC
TRBV7-2	.	TRBJ1-6	.	CASSSRRQWEGSPLHF	TGTGCCAGCAGCTCTAGGCGGCAGTGGGAGGGTTCACCCCTCCACTTT
TRBV27	.	TRBJ1-2	TRBD1	CASSRTGGYGYTF	TGTGCCAGCAGTCGGACAGGGGGATATGGCTACACCTTC
TRBV18	few	TRBJ1-5	.	CASSPKQGMQNQPQHF	TGTGCCAGCTCACCCAAACAGGGAATGCAAAATCAGCCCCAGCATTTT